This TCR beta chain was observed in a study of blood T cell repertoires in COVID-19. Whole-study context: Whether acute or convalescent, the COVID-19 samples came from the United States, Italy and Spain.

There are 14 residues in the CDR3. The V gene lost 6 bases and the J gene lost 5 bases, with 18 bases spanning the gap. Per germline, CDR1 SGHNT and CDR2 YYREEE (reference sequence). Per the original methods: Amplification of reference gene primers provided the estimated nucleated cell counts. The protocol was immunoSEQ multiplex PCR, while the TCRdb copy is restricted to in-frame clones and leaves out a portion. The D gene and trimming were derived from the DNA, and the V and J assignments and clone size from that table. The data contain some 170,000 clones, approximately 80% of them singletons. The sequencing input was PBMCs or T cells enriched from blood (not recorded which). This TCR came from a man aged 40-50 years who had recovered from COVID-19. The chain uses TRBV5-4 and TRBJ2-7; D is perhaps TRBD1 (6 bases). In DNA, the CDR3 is TGTGCCAGCACCAATCAGGGGCGTACGGACGAGCAGTACTTC. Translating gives CASTNQGRTDEQYF.